This T cell receptor (beta chain) emerged from a study of HIV-infected children after antiretroviral therapy interruption. The overall study: Continuous-treatment samples came from weeks 0, 48 and 150.

RNA-based 3' RACE libraries used unique molecular identifiers. TCRdb processed the 3' RACE reads anew with MiXCR; each CDR3 protein has one entry. The sample holds about 40,000 distinct CDR3 sequences; about 7% are singletons and the top ten take approximately 1%. Per germline, CDR1 MNHEY and CDR2 SVGAGI. This CDR3 comprises 18 residues. V lost 2 bases to trimming and J lost 3 bases; unmatched junction nucleotides: 10. This clonotype has a handful of counts. Its specificity is unknown. Notes on the study in general: Naive CD4+ sequences overlapped less between time points once interruption began.

The treatment here: PENTA 11 planned treatment interruption arm or continuous ART arm. The receptor comes from a pool of human donors with HIV. This rearrangement joins TRBV6-5 to TRBJ2-1, with 10 nucleotides matching TRBD2. The input for sequencing was CD45RA+ CD4+ T cells from PBMCs, pooled from several time points, taken from a donor given antiretroviral therapy, either interrupted or continuous. Specified subset: naive CD4+ CD45RA+ CD45RO- T cells. CDR3 DNA: TGTGCCAGCAGTTACCGGGCTAGCGGGAGTTTAAGCTACAATGAGCAGTTCTTC. Protein sequence: CASSYRASGSLSYNEQFF.